This TCR beta chain was captured in a study of cytomegalovirus exposure and HLA in healthy donors. Study observations and caveats: TCR beta chain V- and J-gene trimming was linked, in a later analysis, to a missense variant in DCLRE1C.

Notes on this clone: The antigen remains undetermined. Other DNA sequences in this specimen translate into the identical CDR3.

PCR amplification relied on 60 Vbeta primers (plus 13 Jbeta primers). Clones were read by immunoSEQ multiplex PCR, and TCRdb kept only the in-frame ones, dropping some. There are 200,000 or so clones in the sample; 60% to 80% occur only once, and more than 1.5% lies in the top ten. This TCR came from a man aged 18-30 years in good health and CMV-seronegative. Sequenced: PBMCs.

For the CDR3, the DNA is TGTGCCACCAGCAGAGATAGAGGCGGCTACGAGCAGTACTTC. This gives the protein CATSRDRGGYEQYF. This chain joins TRBV15 and TRBJ2-7; no firm D call. The germline V and J ends were trimmed by 0 bases and 3 bases, with 9 bases remaining between them. CDR1 is LNHNV, CDR2 YYDKDF, per germline (reference sequence). CDR3 length: 14 residues. The full variable domain, rest sourced from reference TRBV15 and TRBJ2-7, is DAMVIQNPRYQVTQFGKPVTLSCSQTLNHNVMYWYQQKSSQAPKLLFHYYDKDFNNEADTPDNFQSRRPNTSFCFLDIRSPGLGDTAMYLCATSRDRGGYEQYFGPGTRLTVT.